These 25 T cell receptor beta chains were sequenced from one sample in a study of T cell repertoires in cytomegalovirus infection. TCRdb recomputed calls from the reads with MiXCR, one row per CDR3 protein. The repertoire consists of around 740,000 distinct CDR3 sequences, with under 40% occurring once and the leading ten covering 2.5% to 3%. The sample taken for sequencing was PBMCs. The receptor source for this set is a human donor in good health (CMV status not recorded). Some clones in this sample may be carry-over from other donors' samples.

In this sample, this clonotype turned up a few times. This rearrangement joins TRBV11-2 to TRBJ2-3, with D uncertain. Between the trimmed V and J ends, which lost 3 bases and 1 base, there was a span of 11 bases. This CDR3 is built from 15 residues. From germline, CDR1 is SGHAT and CDR2 FQNNGV. The CDR3 loop is CASSFYGRGTDTQYF. CDR3 nucleotides: TGTGCCAGCAGCTTTTATGGACGAGGCACAGATACGCAGTATTTT.

This clonotype was seen only a few times. The gene calls are TRBV19 and TRBJ2-7; 7 nucleotides agree with TRBD1. The CDR3 has 14 residues. Per the germline V gene, CDR1 is LNHDA and CDR2 is SQIVND (reference sequence). With V trimmed by 6 bases and J by 2 bases, 7 bases remained unmatched. The DNA of the CDR3 is TGTGCCAGTAGCGCCTCGACAGGGACCTACGAGCAGTACTTC. Translated, it gives CASSASTGTYEQYF.

The genes are TRBV11-2 and TRBJ1-4; 7 bases map to TRBD1. The CDR3 sequence is 17 residues long. J gave up 7 bases and V 3 bases, and 14 bases lay outside the gene matches. The V gene's germline CDR1 is SGHAT and CDR2 FQNNGV. CDR3 DNA sequence: TGTGCCAGCAGCTTCCCAGAACAGGGGCCCGGCGGTGAAAAACTGTTTTTT. As protein: CASSFPEQGPGGEKLFF.

This clonotype came up a few times. This rearrangement joins TRBV11-2 to TRBJ2-3, with 10 nucleotides matching TRBD2. V lost 2 bases, J lost 6 bases, and 14 bases stayed unmatched. The CDR3 totals 18 residues. Germline CDR1 SGHAT, CDR2 FQNNGV. The CDR3 DNA sequence: TGTGCCAGCAGCTTATGGTACGGAAGCGGGGGGGTCGTGGATACGCAGTATTTT. It translates to CASSLWYGSGGVVDTQYF.

This clonotype appeared a few times. The V and J genes are TRBV7-6 and TRBJ2-1; 10 nucleotides line up with TRBD2. There are 16 residues in the CDR3. J was trimmed by 2 bases and V by 5 bases; bases with no gene match: 6. CDR1 is SGHVS and CDR2 is FNYEAQ in the germline V gene. The CDR3 sequence: CASSPQGTSAYNEQFF. CDR3 nucleotides: TGTGCCAGCAGCCCCCAGGGGACTAGCGCCTACAATGAGCAGTTCTTC.

J is TRBJ2-7 and V is TRBV25-1, with D uncertain. Germline V gene data show CDR1 as MGHDK and CDR2 as SYGVNS. V lost 3 bases to trimming and J lost 1 base, with 7 bases between them. CDR3 size: 13 residues. For the CDR3, the DNA is TGTGCCAGCAGTGAGGTACAGTCCTACGAGCAGTACTTC. The encoded protein is CASSEVQSYEQYF.

This sequence joins TRBV11-1 and TRBJ1-1, with no clear D. This CDR3 region has 12 residues. Trimming left V 2 bases short and J 11 bases short, with 12 bases between. CDR1 is SGHAT, CDR2 FQDESV, per germline (reference sequence). Here the CDR3 reads CASSLTGLGAFF. CDR3 in DNA: TGTGCCAGCAGCTTAACCGGGTTGGGGGCTTTCTTT.

This clonotype was seen a handful of times. This chain joins TRBV28 and TRBJ1-1, with D maybe TRBD1 (6 bases). The germline gives CDR1 MDHEN, CDR2 SYDVKM. Trimming stripped 3 bases from V and 5 bases from J, with 16 bases between. The CDR3 totals 15 residues. The DNA for the CDR3 is TGTGCCAGCAGTTTTATAGGGGGGCGGGATACTGAAGCTTTCTTT. It specifies CASSFIGGRDTEAFF.

This clonotype was counted a few times. The chain is built from TRBV28 and TRBJ1-4, with TRBD1 as a possible D gene (6 bases). The germline CDR1 and CDR2 sequences are MDHEN and SYDVKM. V shed 7 bases and J shed 7 bases, with 19 bases lying between them. The CDR3 has 15 residues. The chain's CDR3 is CASTPFFGTSEKLFF. The CDR3 nucleotides read TGTGCCAGCACCCCCTTCTTCGGGACAAGTGAAAAACTGTTTTTT. Filled out from reference TRBV28 and TRBJ1-4, the complete variable domain reads DVKVTQSSRYLVKRTGEKVFLECVQDMDHENMFWYRQDPGLGLRLIYFSYDVKMKEKGDIPEGYSVSREKKERFSLILESASTNQTSMYLCASTPFFGTSEKLFFGSGTQLSVL.

The chain carries TRBV10-3 and TRBJ2-2, with 7 positions matching TRBD1. The CDR3 sequence is 15 residues long. CDR1 is ENHRY, CDR2 SYGVKD, per germline. J was trimmed by 5 bases and V by 7 bases; bases with no gene match: 10. Here the CDR3 reads CAITSGTEATGELFF. The CDR3 DNA reads as TGTGCCATCACTTCCGGGACAGAAGCGACCGGGGAGCTGTTTTTT.

This clonotype has only one observation. This could be a read error, since a much larger clone is one nucleotide away. The chain couples TRBV7-2 to TRBJ2-1; D is unclear. Per germline, CDR1 SGHTA and CDR2 FQGNSA. CDR3 length: 15 amino acids. The CDR3 region is CSSSSTGISYNEQFF. In DNA, the CDR3 is TGTTCCAGCAGTTCGACTGGGATCTCCTACAATGAGCAGTTCTTC.

This clonotype turned up a few times. The V and J genes are TRBV12-3 or TRBV12-4 and TRBJ1-3; D uncertain. Trimming removed 7 bases from V and 4 bases from J, with 5 bases in between. The CDR3 contains 11 residues. CDR3 coding DNA: TGTGCCAGCACCCGGGGAAACACCATATATTTT. Translating gives CASTRGNTIYF.

The chain carries TRBV5-6 and TRBJ1-6, with D unclear. The CDR3 is made up of 18 amino acids. CDR1 and CDR2 from the germline V gene are SGHDT and YYEEEE. V shed 0 bases and J shed 5 bases, with 18 bases lying between them. CDR3 bases: TGTGCCAGCAGCTTGGGGTCCAGAGGACGACAACATAATTCACCCCTCCACTTT. Residues: CASSLGSRGRQHNSPLHF.

The chain carries TRBV29-1 and TRBJ2-5; TRBD2 might be the D (5 bases). Germline V gene lookup returns CDR1 SQVTM and CDR2 ANQGSEA. This CDR3 is built from 12 residues. V lost 7 bases and J lost 3, with 12 bases in between. CDR3 coding DNA: TGCAGCGGTAGCGCAAGGGAAGAGACCCAGTACTTC. Residues: CSGSAREETQYF.

This clonotype was observed a few times. V gene TRBV6-1 combines with J gene TRBJ1-4, with D tentatively TRBD1 (5 bases). This CDR3 has 14 residues. With 3 bases removed from V and 11 bases from J, the gap between germline ends came to 16 bases. Germline loops: CDR1 MNHNS, CDR2 SASEGT. The CDR3: CASSEVVTGGKLFF. CDR3 nucleotides: TGTGCCAGCAGTGAGGTAGTCACCGGGGGGAAACTGTTTTTT.

Comment on this clonotype: This sequence may be a read error, since a much larger clone differs from it by one base. J is TRBJ1-2 and V is TRBV28; tentative D call: TRBD1 (6 bases). Germline loops: CDR1 MDHEN, CDR2 SYDVKM. The CDR3 sequence is 13 residues long. CDR3 amino acids: CALGRGQGYDYTF. For the CDR3, the DNA is TGTGCCCTCGGGCGGGGGCAGGGCTATGACTACACCTTC.

The chain is built from TRBV11-2 and TRBJ2-5; D remains unclear. Per the germline V gene, CDR1 is SGHAT and CDR2 is FQNNGV. V was clipped by 4 bases and J by 5 bases, with 17 bases between them. This CDR3 spans 15 amino acids. CDR3 sequence (DNA): TGTGCCAGCAGCTCCCACGCCGCCCCGCGGGAGACCCAGTACTTC. Translating gives CASSSHAAPRETQYF.

The gene calls are TRBV20-1 and TRBJ2-7; 9 bases are shared with TRBD1. The CDR3 length is 13 residues. Germline values: CDR1 DFQATT, CDR2 SNEGSKA (reference sequence). The V segment lost 1 base and the J segment 9 bases; nucleotides outside the gene matches: 7. The CDR3 reads CSARGNRGLAQYF. CDR3 DNA sequence: TGCAGTGCTAGAGGGAACAGGGGGCTGGCGCAGTACTTC.

This clonotype was observed a few times. The genes are TRBV12-3 or TRBV12-4 and TRBJ2-1; TRBD1 might be the D (5 bases). This CDR3 region has 13 residues. With 6 bases removed from V and 2 bases from J, the gap between germline ends came to 8 bases. This chain's CDR3 is CASSPTAYNEQFF. The CDR3 nucleotides are TGTGCCAGCAGCCCGACAGCCTACAATGAGCAGTTCTTC.

Ten or more counts support this clonotype. This rearrangement joins TRBV7-2 to TRBJ2-3; no reliable D call. The CDR3 runs 14 residues. The germline V gene has CDR1 SGHTA and CDR2 FQGNSA. The V end lost 3 bases, the J end lost 0 bases, and 7 bases lay between the germline ends. CDR3 bases: TGTGCCAGCAGCTTTAGTAAAAGCACAGATACGCAGTATTTT. It codes for CASSFSKSTDTQYF.

The gene calls are TRBV27 and TRBJ1-1; 8 bases agree with TRBD1. There are 16 residues in the CDR3. Unmatched junction bases numbered 12, after V lost 5 bases and J lost 4 bases. Germline CDR1 MNHEY, CDR2 SMNVEV (reference sequence). The CDR3 sequence is CASSPRTGTLGTEAFF. The CDR3 bases are TGTGCCAGCAGTCCTCGGACAGGGACCCTCGGCACTGAAGCTTTCTTT.

With regard to this clonotype: One end of the junction varies from germline; a read error may be responsible. The chain employs TRBV4-1 and TRBJ1-6; the D gene is possibly TRBD1 (5 bases). The CDR3 extends over 19 amino acids. Germline-derived CDR1 and CDR2 are MGHRA and YSYEKL. The CDR3 DNA reads TGCGCCAGCAGCCAAGGGAGCAGGGCCATGGAAAGCGTGGGAGAAGCCCTCCCCTTT. It specifies CASSQGSRAMESVGEALPF.

This clonotype was recorded a few times. The chain employs TRBV28 and TRBJ2-3; D is ambiguous. The CDR3 has 12 amino acids. CDR1 and CDR2 (germline): MDHEN, SYDVKM. The V end was cut by 6 bases, the J end by 0 bases, with 4 bases between. DNA of the CDR3: TGTGCCAGCAGAGTGAGCACAGATACGCAGTATTTT. This gives the protein CASRVSTDTQYF.

The genes are TRBV28 and TRBJ1-4; D unresolved. V was pared by 3 bases and J by 8 bases, with 19 bases between. The CDR3 covers 16 residues. The germline CDR1 and CDR2 sequences are MDHEN and SYDVKM. The CDR3 DNA follows: TGTGCCAGCAGTTTTCCCCGGGGATATGGGAGCGAAAAACTGTTTTTT. It specifies CASSFPRGYGSEKLFF.

This clonotype was seen more than once but under ten times. The chain carries TRBV5-1 and TRBJ1-1; 7 bases fit TRBD1. Looked up from germline, CDR1 is SGHRS and CDR2 is YFSETQ. Germline trimming cut 3 bases from V and 0 bases from J; bases unmatched to any gene: 11. The CDR3 totals 17 residues. The CDR3 bases are TGCGCCAGCAGCTCATGGAGTGGGACAGTAATGAACACTGAAGCTTTCTTT. Its protein is CASSSWSGTVMNTEAFF.